The entry below gives a single T cell receptor (beta chain) sequence along with its context. This entry is derived from a study of blood T cell repertoires in COVID-19. The overall study: T cells, B-cell-depleted T cells, or PBMCs provided the cDNA or gDNA that served as material.

Germline V gene sequence: CDR1 SGHNT, CDR2 YENEEA. V was cut by 4 bases and J by 7 bases, with 13 bases left in between. This CDR3 is built from 14 residues. Authors' methods: Estimates of nucleated cell counts were drawn from the amplification of reference gene primers. Using immunoSEQ multiplex PCR, the repertoire was profiled, and TCRdb retains in-frame clones only, with some absent. D and trimming were read from the DNA, whereas the V and J calls and clone size are those reported in that table. The sample yields roughly 260,000 clones, approximately 86% seen once. The material sequenced was peripheral blood. This receptor was identified in a middle-aged man who had recovered from COVID-19. The gene calls are TRBV11-3 and TRBJ2-2; D might be TRBD2 (6 bases). Here the CDR3 DNA reads TGTGCCAGCAGCTCCCGGGAGAATATCGGGGAGCTGTTTTTT. This codes for CASSSRENIGELFF.